Listed here is a single T cell receptor beta chain. The source of the sample is a study of CD8 T cells in ankylosing spondylitis. TCRdb processed the 5' RACE reads anew with MiXCR; each CDR3 protein has one entry. Here the sample spans just under 350,000 distinct CDR3 sequences, under 15% being singletons. CDR3 length equals 15 residues. The V and J ends lost 0 bases and 5 bases respectively, with 14 bases between them. CDR1 and CDR2 (germline): SGHRS, YFSETQ. The sequenced material came from blood, either unsorted or a sorted T cell fraction (not recorded which). The genes are TRBV5-1 and TRBJ2-5; possible D gene TRBD2, 5 bases. The receptor was derived from a male donor with ankylosing spondylitis or in good health (not recorded which). CDR3 DNA sequence: TGCGCCAGCAGCTTGGAAGGCGGCGGGTGGGAGACCCAGTACTTC. This translates into CASSLEGGGWETQYF.